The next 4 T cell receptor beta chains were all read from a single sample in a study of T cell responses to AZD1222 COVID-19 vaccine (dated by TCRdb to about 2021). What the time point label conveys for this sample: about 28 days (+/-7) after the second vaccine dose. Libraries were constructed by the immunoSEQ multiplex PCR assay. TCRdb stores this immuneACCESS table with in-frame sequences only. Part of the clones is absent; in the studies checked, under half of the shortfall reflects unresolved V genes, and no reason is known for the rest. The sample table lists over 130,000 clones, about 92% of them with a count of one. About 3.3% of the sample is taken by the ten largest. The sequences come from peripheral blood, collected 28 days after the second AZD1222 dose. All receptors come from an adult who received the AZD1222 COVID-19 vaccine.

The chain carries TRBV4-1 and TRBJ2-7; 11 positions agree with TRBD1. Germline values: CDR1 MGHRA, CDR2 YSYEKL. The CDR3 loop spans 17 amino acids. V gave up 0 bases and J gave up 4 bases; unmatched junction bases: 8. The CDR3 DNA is TGCGCCAGCAGCCAAGACCTAGGTGGGACAGGGGGTTACGAGCAGTACTTC. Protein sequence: CASSQDLGGTGGYEQYF.

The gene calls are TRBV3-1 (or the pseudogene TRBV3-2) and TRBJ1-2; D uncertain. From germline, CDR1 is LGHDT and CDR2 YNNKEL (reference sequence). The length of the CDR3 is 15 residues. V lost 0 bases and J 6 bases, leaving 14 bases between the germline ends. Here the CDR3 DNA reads TGTGCCAGCAGCCAAGATTGGGAGAACGAGGATGGCTACACCTTC. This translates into CASSQDWENEDGYTF.

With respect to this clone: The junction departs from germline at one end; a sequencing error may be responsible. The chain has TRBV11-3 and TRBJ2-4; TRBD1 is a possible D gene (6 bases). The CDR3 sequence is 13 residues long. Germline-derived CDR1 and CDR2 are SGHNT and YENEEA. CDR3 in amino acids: CASSLDPQGIQYF. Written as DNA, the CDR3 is TGTGCCAGCAGTTTAGATCCCCAGGGGATTCAGTACTTC.

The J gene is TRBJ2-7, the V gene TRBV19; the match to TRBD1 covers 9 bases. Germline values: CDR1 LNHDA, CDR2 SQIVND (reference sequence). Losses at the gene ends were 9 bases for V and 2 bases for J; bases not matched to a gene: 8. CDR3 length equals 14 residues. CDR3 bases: TGTGCCAGCCGACGGGACAGGGATACCTACGAGCAGTACTTC. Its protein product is CASRRDRDTYEQYF.